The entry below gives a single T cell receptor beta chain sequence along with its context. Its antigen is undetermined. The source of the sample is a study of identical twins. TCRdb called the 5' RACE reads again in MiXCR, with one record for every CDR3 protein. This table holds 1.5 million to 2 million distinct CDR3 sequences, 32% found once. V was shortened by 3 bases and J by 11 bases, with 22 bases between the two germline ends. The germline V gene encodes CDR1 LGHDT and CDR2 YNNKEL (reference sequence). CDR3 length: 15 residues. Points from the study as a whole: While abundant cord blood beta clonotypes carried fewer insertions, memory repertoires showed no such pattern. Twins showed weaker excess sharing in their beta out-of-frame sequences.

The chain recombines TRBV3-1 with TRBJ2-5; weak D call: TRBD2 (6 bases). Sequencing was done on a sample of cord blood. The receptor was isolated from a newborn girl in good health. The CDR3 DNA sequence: TGTGCCAGCAGCCACCGACTAGGGAGGTACAATGAGCAGTACTTC. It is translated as CASSHRLGRYNEQYF.